The entry below describes one T cell receptor beta chain. Authors' data handling: Amplifying reference gene primers gave estimates of nucleated cell counts. Method: immunoSEQ multiplex PCR; TCRdb's copy keeps in-frame clones and lacks some. That table gives V, J and clone size, and the DNA gave D and trimming. The sample lists roughly 54,000 clones, 65% to 90% occurring once. The data were taken from a study of blood T cell repertoires in COVID-19. Whole-study context: In each case, the material was cDNA or gDNA derived from T cells, B-cell-depleted T cells, or PBMCs.

Germline V lookup: CDR1 SEHNR, CDR2 FQNEAQ (reference sequence). The germline V and J ends were trimmed by 0 bases and 1 base, with 4 bases remaining between them. This CDR3 comprises 14 residues. The sample comprised peripheral blood. This receptor was taken from a human donor in a cohort sampled during active COVID-19. This chain links TRBV7-9 with TRBJ1-3; D is unresolved. DNA of the CDR3: TGTGCCAGCAGCTTAGCGCAGTCTGGAAACACCATATATTTT. This translates into CASSLAQSGNTIYF. Drawing the rest from reference TRBV7-9 and TRBJ1-3, the complete variable domain is DTGVSQNPRHKITKRGQNVTFRCDPISEHNRLYWYRQTLGQGPEFLTYFQNEAQLEKSRLLSDRFSAERPKGSFSTLEIQRTEQGDSAMYLCASSLAQSGNTIYFGEGSWLTVV.